This T cell receptor beta chain was sequenced in a study of regulatory T cells in long-lasting Graves disease. General study results and limits: Persistent disease exhibited a predilection for TRBV28, TRBJ1-2 and TRBJ2-5.

This clonotype came up a few times. Antigen specificity is unknown. Regarding time point: newly diagnosed GD, antithyroid drugs for less than 3 months. After RNA was extracted from PBMCs, the TCR library was made from it. Peripheral blood, about 8.8 milliliters of it, was drawn into EDTA tubes. Assembly of TCR beta libraries relied on iRepertoire HTBI primers together with Arm-PCR of CDR3 regions. TCRdb reprocessed the multiplex PCR reads via MiXCR and lists one record per CDR3 protein. The top ten hold approximately 7.8% of the sample, which has approximately 400,000 distinct CDR3 sequences, 15% seen once. This CDR3 contains 18 residues. The germline V gene has CDR1 LNHDA and CDR2 SQIVND (reference sequence). V gave up 6 bases and J gave up 0 bases; unmatched junction bases: 11. The same specimen was also included in a second study, on T cells in Graves' hyperthyroidism and ophthalmopathy. Per that study: The model predicted ophthalmopathy a median roughly 6.3 months before onset.

This sequence joins TRBV19 and TRBJ1-6, with TRBD1 identical over 7 bases. The sample consisted of peripheral blood mononuclear cells (PBMCs), taken at new diagnosis, from a patient treated with antithyroid drugs. This TCR derives from a woman between 35 and 50 years old with Graves disease. CDR3 region: CASSPQGTPSSYNSPLHF. Here the CDR3 DNA reads TGTGCCAGTAGCCCACAGGGGACCCCGAGCTCCTATAATTCACCCCTCCACTTT.